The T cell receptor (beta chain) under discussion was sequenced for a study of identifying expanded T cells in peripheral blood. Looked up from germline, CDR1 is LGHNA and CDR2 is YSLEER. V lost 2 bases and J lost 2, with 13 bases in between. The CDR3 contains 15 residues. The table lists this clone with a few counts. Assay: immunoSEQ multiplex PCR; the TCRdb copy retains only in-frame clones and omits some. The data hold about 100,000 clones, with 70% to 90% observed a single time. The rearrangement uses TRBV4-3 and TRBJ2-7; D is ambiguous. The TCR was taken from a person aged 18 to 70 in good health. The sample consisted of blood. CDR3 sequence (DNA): TGCGCCAGCAGCCAAAGGGCACAGCCAACCTACGAGCAGTACTTC. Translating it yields CASSQRAQPTYEQYF.